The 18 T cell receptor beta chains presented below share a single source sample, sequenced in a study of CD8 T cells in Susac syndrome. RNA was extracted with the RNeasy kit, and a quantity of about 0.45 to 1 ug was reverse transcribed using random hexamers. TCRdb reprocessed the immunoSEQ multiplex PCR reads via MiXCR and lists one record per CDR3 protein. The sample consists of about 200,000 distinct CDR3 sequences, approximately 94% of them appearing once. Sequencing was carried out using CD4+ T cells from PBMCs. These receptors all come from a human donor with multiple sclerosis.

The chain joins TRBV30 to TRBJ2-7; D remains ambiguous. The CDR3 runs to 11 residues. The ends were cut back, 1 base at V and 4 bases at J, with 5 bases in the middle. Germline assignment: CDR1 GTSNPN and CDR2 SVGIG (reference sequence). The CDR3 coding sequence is TGTGCCTGGAGTGAAGGTTACGAGCAGTACTTC. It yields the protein CAWSEGYEQYF.

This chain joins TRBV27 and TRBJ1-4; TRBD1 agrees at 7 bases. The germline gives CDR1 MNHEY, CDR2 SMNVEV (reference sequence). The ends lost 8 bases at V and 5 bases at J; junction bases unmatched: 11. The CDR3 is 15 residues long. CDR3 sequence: CASASSRGLNEKLFF. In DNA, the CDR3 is TGTGCCAGCGCCTCCTCAAGGGGGCTGAATGAAAAACTGTTTTTT.

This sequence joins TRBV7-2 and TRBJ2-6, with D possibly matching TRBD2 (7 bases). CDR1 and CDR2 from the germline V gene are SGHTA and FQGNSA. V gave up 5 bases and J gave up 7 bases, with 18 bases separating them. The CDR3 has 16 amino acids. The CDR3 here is CASSPKGGGYANVLTF. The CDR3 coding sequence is TGTGCCAGCAGCCCAAAGGGGGGGGGTTATGCCAACGTCCTGACTTTC.

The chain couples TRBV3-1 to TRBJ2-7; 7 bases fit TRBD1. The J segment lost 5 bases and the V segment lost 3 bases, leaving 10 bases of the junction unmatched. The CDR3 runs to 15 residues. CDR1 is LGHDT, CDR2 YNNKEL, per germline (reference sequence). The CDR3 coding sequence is TGTGCCAGCAGCCATGCGAGGGGGCGAATGGACGAGCAGTACTTC. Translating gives CASSHARGRMDEQYF.

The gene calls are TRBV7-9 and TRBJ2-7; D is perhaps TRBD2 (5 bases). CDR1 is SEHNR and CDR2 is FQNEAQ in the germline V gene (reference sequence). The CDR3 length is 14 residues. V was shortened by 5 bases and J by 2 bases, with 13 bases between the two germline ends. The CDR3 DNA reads TGTGCCAGCAGCCTTTTAGGACTGCCCTACGAGCAGTACTTC. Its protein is CASSLLGLPYEQYF.

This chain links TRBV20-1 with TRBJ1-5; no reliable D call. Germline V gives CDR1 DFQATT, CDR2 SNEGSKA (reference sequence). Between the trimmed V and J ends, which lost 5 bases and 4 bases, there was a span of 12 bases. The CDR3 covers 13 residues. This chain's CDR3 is CSAAGSANQPQHF. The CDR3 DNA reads TGCAGTGCTGCGGGCTCCGCAAATCAGCCCCAGCATTTT.

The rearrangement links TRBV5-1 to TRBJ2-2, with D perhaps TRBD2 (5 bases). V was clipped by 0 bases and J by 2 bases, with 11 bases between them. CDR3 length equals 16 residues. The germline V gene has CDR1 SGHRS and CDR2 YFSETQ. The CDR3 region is CASSLGPSGNTGELFF. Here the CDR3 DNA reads TGCGCCAGCAGCTTGGGTCCCAGCGGAAACACCGGGGAGCTGTTTTTT.

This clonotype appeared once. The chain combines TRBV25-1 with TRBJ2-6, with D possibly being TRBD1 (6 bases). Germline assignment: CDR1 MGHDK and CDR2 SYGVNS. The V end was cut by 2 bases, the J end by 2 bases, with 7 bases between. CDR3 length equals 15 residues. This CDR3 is CASSETGPGANVLTF. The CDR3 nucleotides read TGTGCCAGCAGTGAAACAGGGCCTGGGGCCAACGTCCTGACTTTC.

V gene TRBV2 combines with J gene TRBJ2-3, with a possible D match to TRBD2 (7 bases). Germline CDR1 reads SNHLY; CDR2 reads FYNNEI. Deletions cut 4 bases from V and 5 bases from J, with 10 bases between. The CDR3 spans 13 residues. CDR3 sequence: CASSAGGRDTQYF. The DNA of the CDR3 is TGTGCCAGCAGTGCGGGGGGCCGAGATACGCAGTATTTT.

The chain's CDR3 is CASSSYGYTF. The DNA of the CDR3 is TGTGCCAGCAGTTCCTATGGCTACACCTTC. The chain is built from TRBV27 and TRBJ1-2; D unclear. The CDR3 is made up of 10 amino acids. The germline V gene has CDR1 MNHEY and CDR2 SMNVEV (reference sequence). Between the trimmed V and J ends, which lost 4 bases and 4 bases, there was a span of 1 base.

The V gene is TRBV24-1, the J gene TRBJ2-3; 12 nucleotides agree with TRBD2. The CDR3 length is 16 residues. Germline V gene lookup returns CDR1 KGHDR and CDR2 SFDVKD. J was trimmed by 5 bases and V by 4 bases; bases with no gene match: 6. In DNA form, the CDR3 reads TGTGCCACCAGTGACCCCCTAGCGGGGGGGCGAGATACGCAGTATTTT. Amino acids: CATSDPLAGGRDTQYF.

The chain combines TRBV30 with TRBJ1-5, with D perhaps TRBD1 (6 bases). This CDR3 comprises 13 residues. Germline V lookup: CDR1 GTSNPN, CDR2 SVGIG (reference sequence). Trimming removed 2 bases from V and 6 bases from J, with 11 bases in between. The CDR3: CAWSTAGVQPQHF. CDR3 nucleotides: TGTGCCTGGAGTACCGCAGGGGTTCAGCCCCAGCATTTT.

This CDR3 is CSARAPGAGETQYF. DNA for the CDR3: TGCAGTGCTAGAGCACCGGGGGCCGGGGAGACCCAGTACTTC. The chain employs TRBV20-1 and TRBJ2-5; either TRBD1 or TRBD2 may fit D (6 bases each). The germline V gene has CDR1 DFQATT and CDR2 SNEGSKA (reference sequence). V lost 1 base, J lost 5 bases, and 14 bases lay in between. The CDR3 spans 14 residues.

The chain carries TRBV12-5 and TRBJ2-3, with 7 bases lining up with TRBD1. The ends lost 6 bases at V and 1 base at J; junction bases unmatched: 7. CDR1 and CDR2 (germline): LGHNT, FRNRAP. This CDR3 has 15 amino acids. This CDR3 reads CASGLDRVGTDTQYF. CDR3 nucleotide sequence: TGTGCTAGTGGCCTCGACAGGGTAGGCACAGATACGCAGTATTTT.

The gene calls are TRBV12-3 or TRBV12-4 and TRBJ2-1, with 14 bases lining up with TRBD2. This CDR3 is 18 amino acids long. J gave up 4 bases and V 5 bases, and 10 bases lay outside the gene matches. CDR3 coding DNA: TGTGCCAGCAGTCCGCGGACTAGCGGGGGGCCCATGTACAATGAGCAGTTCTTC. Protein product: CASSPRTSGGPMYNEQFF.

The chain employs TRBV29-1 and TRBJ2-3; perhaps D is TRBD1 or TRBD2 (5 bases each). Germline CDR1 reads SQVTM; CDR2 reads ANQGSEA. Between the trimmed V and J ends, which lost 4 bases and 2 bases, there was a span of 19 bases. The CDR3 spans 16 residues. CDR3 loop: CSVAGAMGVLTDTQYF. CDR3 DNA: TGCAGCGTTGCTGGGGCGATGGGGGTGCTCACAGATACGCAGTATTTT.

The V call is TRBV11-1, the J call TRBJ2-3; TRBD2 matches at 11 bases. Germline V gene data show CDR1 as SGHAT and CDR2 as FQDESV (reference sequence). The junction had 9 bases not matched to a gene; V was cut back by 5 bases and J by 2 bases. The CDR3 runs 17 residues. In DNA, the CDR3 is TGTGCCAGCAGCAGAGCCGGGACTAGCGGATACACAGATACGCAGTATTTT. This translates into CASSRAGTSGYTDTQYF.

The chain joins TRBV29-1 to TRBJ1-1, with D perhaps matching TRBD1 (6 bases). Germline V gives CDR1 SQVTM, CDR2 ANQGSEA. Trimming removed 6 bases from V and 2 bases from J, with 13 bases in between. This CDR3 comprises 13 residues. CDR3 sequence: CSVVQGGNTEAFF. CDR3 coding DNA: TGCAGCGTGGTACAGGGTGGTAACACTGAAGCTTTCTTT.